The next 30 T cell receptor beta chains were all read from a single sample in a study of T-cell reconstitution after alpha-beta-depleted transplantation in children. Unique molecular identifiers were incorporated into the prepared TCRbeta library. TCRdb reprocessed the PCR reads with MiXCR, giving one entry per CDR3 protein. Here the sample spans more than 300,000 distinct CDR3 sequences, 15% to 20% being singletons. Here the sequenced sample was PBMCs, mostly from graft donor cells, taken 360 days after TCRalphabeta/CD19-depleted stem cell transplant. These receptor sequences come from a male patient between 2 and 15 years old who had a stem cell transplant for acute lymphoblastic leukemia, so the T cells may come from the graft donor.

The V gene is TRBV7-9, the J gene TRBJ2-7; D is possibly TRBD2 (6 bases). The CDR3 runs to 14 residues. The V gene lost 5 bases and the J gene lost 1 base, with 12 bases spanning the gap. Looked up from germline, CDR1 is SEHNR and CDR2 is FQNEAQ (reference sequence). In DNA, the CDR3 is TGTGCCAGCAGCCCCCCGGGGGAGTCCTACGAGCAGTACTTC. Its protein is CASSPPGESYEQYF.

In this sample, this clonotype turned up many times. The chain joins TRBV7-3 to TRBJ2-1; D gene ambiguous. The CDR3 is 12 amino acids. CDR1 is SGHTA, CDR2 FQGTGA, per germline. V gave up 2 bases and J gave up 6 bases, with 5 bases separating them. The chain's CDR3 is CASSLEGNEQFF. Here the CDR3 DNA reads TGTGCCAGCAGCTTAGAAGGCAATGAGCAGTTCTTC. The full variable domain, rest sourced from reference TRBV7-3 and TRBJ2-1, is GAGVSQTPSNKVTEKGKYVELRCDPISGHTALYWYRQSLGQGPEFLIYFQGTGAADDSGLPNDRFFAVRPEGSVSTLKIQRTERGDSAVYLCASSLEGNEQFFGPGTRLTVL.

The CDR3 region has the DNA TGTGCCAGCAGCGTACTAGCTTTCTACGAGCAGTACTTC. Its translation is CASSVLAFYEQYF. The rearrangement links TRBV28 to TRBJ2-7; D perhaps matches TRBD2 (6 bases). The CDR3 covers 13 residues. The germline V and J ends were trimmed by 6 bases and 3 bases, with 12 bases remaining between them. Germline CDR1 and CDR2: MDHEN and SYDVKM.

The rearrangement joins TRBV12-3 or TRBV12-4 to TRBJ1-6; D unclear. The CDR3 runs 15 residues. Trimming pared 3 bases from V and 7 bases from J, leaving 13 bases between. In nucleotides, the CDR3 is TGTGCCAGCAGTTTGGACGACGGTCTAAATTCACCCCTCCACTTT. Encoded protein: CASSLDDGLNSPLHF.

CDR3 nucleotide sequence: TGCGCCAGCAGTCCCGGCCGGACAGGGGCCCAAGAGACCCAGTACTTC. Protein sequence: CASSPGRTGAQETQYF. The rearrangement links TRBV5-1 to TRBJ2-5, with 9 bases matching TRBD1. Germline CDR1 SGHRS, CDR2 YFSETQ. The CDR3 contains 16 residues. Trimming cost V 5 bases and J 1 base; bases outside gene matches: 9.

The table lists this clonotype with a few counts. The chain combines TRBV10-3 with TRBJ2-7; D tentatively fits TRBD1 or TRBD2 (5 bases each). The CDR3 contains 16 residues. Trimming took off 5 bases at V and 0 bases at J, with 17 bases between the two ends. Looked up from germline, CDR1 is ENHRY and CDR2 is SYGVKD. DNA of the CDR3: TGTGCCATCAGTCCGGGACCTACCCTCCTCTCCTACGAGCAGTACTTC. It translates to CAISPGPTLLSYEQYF.

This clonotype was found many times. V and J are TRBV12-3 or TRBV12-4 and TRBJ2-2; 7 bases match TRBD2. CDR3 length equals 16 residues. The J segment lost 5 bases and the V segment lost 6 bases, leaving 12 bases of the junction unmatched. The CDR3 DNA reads TGTGCCAGCAGCCAAATCACGGGAGCGGGAACCGGGGAGCTGTTTTTT. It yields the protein CASSQITGAGTGELFF.

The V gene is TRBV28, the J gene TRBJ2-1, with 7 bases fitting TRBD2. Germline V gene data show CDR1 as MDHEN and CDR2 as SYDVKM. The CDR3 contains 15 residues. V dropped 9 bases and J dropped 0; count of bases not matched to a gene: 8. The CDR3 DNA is TGTGCCAGGGGCCCCGGGAGGAGCTCCTACAATGAGCAGTTCTTC. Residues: CARGPGRSSYNEQFF.

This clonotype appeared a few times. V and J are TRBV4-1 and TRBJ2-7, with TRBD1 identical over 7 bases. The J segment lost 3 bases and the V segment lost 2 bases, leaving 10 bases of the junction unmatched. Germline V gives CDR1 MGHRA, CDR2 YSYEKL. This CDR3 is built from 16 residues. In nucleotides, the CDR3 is TGCGCCAGCAGCCAACCCCAGACAGGGAATGTCTACGAGCAGTACTTC. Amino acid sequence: CASSQPQTGNVYEQYF.

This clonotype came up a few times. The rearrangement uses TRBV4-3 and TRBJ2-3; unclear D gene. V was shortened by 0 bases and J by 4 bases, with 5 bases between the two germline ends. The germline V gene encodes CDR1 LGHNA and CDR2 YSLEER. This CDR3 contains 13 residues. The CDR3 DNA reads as TGCGCCAGCAGCCAAGATGGGCCAGATACGCAGTATTTT. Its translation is CASSQDGPDTQYF.

This chain's CDR3 is CASSPPPFSGELFF. The CDR3 nucleotides read TGTGCCAGCAGCCCCCCGCCTTTCTCCGGGGAGCTGTTTTTT. This chain links TRBV5-5 with TRBJ2-2; D is unresolved. CDR1 SGHKS and CDR2 YYEKEE come from the germline V gene (reference sequence). The V and J ends lost 4 bases and 6 bases respectively, with 13 bases between them. The CDR3 spans 14 residues.

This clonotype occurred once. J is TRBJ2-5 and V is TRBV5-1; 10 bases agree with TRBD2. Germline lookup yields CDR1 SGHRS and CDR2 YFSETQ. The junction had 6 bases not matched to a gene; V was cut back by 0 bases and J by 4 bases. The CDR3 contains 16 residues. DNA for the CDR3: TGCGCCAGCAGCTTGGGACCAGCGGGAGGGCGAGAGACCCAGTACTTC. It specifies CASSLGPAGGRETQYF.

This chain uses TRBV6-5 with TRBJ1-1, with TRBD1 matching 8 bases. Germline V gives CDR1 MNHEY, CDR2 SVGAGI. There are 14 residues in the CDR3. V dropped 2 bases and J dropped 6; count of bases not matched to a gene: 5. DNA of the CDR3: TGTGCCAGCAGTTACGGGACAGGAGAGTCTGAAGCTTTCTTT. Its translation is CASSYGTGESEAFF.

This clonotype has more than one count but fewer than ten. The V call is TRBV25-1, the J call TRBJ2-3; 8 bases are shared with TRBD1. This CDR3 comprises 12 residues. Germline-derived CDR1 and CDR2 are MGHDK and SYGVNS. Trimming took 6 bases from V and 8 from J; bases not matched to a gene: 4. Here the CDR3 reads CASRARGLTQYF. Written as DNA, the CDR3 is TGTGCCAGCAGGGCCAGGGGGCTTACGCAGTATTTT. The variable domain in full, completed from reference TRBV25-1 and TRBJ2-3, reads EADIYQTPRYLVIGTGKKITLECSQTMGHDKMYWYQQDPGMELHLIHYSYGVNSTEKGDLSSESTVSRIRTEHFPLTLESARPSHTSQYLCASRARGLTQYFGPGTRLTVL.

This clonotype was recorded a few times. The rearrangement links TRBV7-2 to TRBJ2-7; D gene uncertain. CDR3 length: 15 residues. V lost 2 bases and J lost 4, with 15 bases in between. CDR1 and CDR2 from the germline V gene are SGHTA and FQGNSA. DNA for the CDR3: TGTGCCAGCAGCTTATCGGCCAGAAGAACATACGAGCAGTACTTC. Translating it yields CASSLSARRTYEQYF.

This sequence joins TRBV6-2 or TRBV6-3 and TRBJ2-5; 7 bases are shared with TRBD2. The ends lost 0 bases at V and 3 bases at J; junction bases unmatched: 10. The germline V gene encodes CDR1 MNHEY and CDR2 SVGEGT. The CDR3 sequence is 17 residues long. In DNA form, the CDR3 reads TGTGCCAGCAGTTACTCGATAGGTCTAGCGGCGAAAGAGACCCAGTACTTC. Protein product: CASSYSIGLAAKETQYF.

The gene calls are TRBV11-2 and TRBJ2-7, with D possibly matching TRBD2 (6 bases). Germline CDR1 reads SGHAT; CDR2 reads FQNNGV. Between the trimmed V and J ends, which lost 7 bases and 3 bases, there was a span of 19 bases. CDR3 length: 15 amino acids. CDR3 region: CASKAPESRGYEQYF. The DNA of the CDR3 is TGTGCCAGCAAAGCCCCTGAGTCGCGGGGCTACGAGCAGTACTTC.

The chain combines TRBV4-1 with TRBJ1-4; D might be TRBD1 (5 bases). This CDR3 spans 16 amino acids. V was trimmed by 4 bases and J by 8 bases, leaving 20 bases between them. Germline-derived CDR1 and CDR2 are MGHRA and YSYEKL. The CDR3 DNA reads TGCGCCAGCAGCCTTCGGACGGGGCCCGAGGGGGAAAAACTGTTTTTT. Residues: CASSLRTGPEGEKLFF.

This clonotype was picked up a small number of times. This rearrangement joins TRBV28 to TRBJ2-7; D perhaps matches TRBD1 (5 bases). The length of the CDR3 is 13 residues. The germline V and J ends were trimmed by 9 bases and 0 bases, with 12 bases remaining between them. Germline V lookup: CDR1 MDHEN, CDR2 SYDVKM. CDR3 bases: TGTGCCAGTAAGACAGTTTCCTCCTACGAGCAGTACTTC. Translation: CASKTVSSYEQYF.

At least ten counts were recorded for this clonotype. CDR3 protein: CASSLEGVLDNEQFF. Here the CDR3 DNA reads TGTGCCAGCAGCTTAGAGGGCGTGTTGGACAATGAGCAGTTCTTC. This rearrangement joins TRBV7-9 to TRBJ2-1; no definite D call. Germline CDR1 is SEHNR and CDR2 is FQNEAQ (reference sequence). The CDR3 consists of 15 residues. The V end was cut by 1 base, the J end by 5 bases, with 12 bases between. Filled out from reference TRBV7-9 and TRBJ2-1, the complete variable domain reads DTGVSQNPRHKITKRGQNVTFRCDPISEHNRLYWYRQTLGQGPEFLTYFQNEAQLEKSRLLSDRFSAERPKGSFSTLEIQRTEQGDSAMYLCASSLEGVLDNEQFFGPGTRLTVL.

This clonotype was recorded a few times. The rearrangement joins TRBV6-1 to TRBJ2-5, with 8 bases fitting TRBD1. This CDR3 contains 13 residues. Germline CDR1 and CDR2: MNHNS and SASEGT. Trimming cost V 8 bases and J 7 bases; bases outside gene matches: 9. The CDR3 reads CASRQGFGGTQYF. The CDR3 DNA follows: TGTGCCAGCCGACAGGGGTTCGGTGGGACCCAGTACTTC.

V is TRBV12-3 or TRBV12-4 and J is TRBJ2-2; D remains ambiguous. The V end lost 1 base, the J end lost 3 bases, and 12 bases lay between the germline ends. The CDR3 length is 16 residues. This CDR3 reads CASSLGSYQDTGELFF. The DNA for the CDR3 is TGTGCCAGCAGTTTAGGGTCCTACCAGGACACCGGGGAGCTGTTTTTT.

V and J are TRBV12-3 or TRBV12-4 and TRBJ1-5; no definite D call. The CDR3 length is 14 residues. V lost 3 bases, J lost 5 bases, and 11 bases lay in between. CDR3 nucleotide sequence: TGTGCCAGCAGTTTCCGCTCCTACGATCAGCCCCAGCATTTT. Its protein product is CASSFRSYDQPQHF.

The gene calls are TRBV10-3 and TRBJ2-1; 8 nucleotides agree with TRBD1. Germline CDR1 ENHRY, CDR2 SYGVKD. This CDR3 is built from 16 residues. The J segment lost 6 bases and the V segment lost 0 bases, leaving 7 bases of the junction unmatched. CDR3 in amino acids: CAISESPGQAGNEQFF. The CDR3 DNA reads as TGTGCCATCAGTGAGTCCCCGGGACAGGCCGGCAATGAGCAGTTCTTC.

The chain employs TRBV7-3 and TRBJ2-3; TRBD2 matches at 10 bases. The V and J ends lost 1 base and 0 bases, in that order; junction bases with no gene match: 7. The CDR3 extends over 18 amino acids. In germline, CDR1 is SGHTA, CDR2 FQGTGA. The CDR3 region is CASSLRWTSGTSTDTQYF. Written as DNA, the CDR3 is TGTGCCAGCAGCTTAAGGTGGACTAGCGGTACTAGCACAGATACGCAGTATTTT. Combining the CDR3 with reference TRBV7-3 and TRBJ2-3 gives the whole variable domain GAGVSQTPSNKVTEKGKYVELRCDPISGHTALYWYRQSLGQGPEFLIYFQGTGAADDSGLPNDRFFAVRPEGSVSTLKIQRTERGDSAVYLCASSLRWTSGTSTDTQYFGPGTRLTVL.

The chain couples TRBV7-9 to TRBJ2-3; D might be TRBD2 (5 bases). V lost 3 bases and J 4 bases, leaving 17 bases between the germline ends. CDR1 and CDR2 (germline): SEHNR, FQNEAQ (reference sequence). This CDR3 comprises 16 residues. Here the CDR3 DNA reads TGTGCCAGCAGCTTGTTTATACCTCTCGGGGCAGATACGCAGTATTTT. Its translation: CASSLFIPLGADTQYF.

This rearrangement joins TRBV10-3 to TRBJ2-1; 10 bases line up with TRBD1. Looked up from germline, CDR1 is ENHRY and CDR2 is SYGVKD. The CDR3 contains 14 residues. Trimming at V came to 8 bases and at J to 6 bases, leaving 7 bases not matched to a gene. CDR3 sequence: CAIRRDRGINEQFF. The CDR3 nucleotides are TGTGCCATCCGAAGGGACAGGGGAATCAATGAGCAGTTCTTC.

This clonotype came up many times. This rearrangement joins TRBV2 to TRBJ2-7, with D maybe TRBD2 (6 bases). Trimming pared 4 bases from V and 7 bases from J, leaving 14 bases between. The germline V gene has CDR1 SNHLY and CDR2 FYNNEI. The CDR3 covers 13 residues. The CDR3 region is CASSAMMAGEQYF. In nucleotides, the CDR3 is TGTGCCAGCAGTGCCATGATGGCGGGAGAGCAGTACTTC.

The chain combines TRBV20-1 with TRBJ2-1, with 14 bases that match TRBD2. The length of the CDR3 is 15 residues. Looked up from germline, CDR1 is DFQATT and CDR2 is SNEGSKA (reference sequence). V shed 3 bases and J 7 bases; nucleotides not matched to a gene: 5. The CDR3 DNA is TGCAGTGCTAGGAGGGGGACTAGCGGGAGTAATGAGCAGTTCTTC. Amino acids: CSARRGTSGSNEQFF.

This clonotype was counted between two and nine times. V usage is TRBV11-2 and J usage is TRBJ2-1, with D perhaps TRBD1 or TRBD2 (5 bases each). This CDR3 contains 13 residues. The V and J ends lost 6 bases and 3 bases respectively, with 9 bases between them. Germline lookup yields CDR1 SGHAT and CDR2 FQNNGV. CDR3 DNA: TGTGCCAGCAGTTCTGGGGGCTACAATGAGCAGTTCTTC. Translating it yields CASSSGGYNEQFF.